The 6 T cell receptor beta chains in this list originate from one sample, sequenced in a study of CD8 T cells in ankylosing spondylitis. TCRdb re-called the 5' RACE reads with MiXCR, one entry per CDR3 protein. The data show tens of thousands of distinct CDR3 sequences, 6.2% seen once. The sample taken for sequencing was synovial fluid, either unsorted or a sorted T cell fraction (not recorded which). The receptors here all came from a male donor with ankylosing spondylitis.

This clonotype was seen only a few times. This chain links TRBV12-3 or TRBV12-4 with TRBJ1-3, with TRBD1 matching over 9 bases. Trimming took 5 bases from V and 0 from J; bases not matched to a gene: 5. CDR3 length: 16 amino acids. As DNA, the CDR3 is TGTGCCAGCAGTCTAGGACAGGGGTACTCTGGAAACACCATATATTTT. Its translation: CASSLGQGYSGNTIYF.

This clonotype was seen ten or more times. The chain carries TRBV7-2 and TRBJ2-7; TRBD1 is a possible D gene (6 bases). Trimming shortened V by 5 bases and J by 5 bases, and 16 bases separated the two germline ends. The CDR3 spans 14 residues. Germline V gene lookup returns CDR1 SGHTA and CDR2 FQGNSA. CDR3 region: CASSPNRARDEQYF. In nucleotides, the CDR3 is TGTGCCAGCAGCCCAAACAGGGCTCGGGACGAGCAGTACTTC.

This clonotype was detected ten times or more. The chain employs TRBV5-1 and TRBJ2-7, with D perhaps assigned TRBD1 or TRBD2 (5 bases each). Trimming cost V 4 bases and J 2 bases, with 13 bases left between them. CDR1 and CDR2 (germline): SGHRS, YFSETQ. The CDR3 consists of 14 residues. The CDR3 is CASSHGTATYEQYF. CDR3 nucleotides: TGCGCCAGCAGCCATGGGACCGCCACCTACGAGCAGTACTTC.

This clonotype has ten or more counts. This chain joins TRBV7-8 and TRBJ1-3; D remains unclear. Between the trimmed V and J ends, which lost 1 base and 0 bases, there was a span of 10 bases. In germline, CDR1 is SGHVS, CDR2 FQNEAQ. The CDR3 totals 16 residues. The CDR3 coding sequence is TGTGCCAGCAGCTTAGTATGGTCCGCCTCTGGAAACACCATATATTTT. Translated: CASSLVWSASGNTIYF.

The chain combines TRBV5-1 with TRBJ1-4, with D possibly matching TRBD1 (5 bases). Trimming took 5 bases from V and 4 from J, leaving 15 bases between them. The CDR3 length is 15 residues. Looked up from germline, CDR1 is SGHRS and CDR2 is YFSETQ. The CDR3 loop is CASRVQGSGNEKLFF. The CDR3 DNA follows: TGCGCCAGCAGAGTTCAGGGTTCCGGTAATGAAAAACTGTTTTTT.

This clonotype showed up just a few times. This rearrangement joins TRBV12-3 or TRBV12-4 to TRBJ1-2; D gene uncertain. This CDR3 contains 14 residues. The V and J ends lost 2 bases and 7 bases respectively, with 14 bases between them. The CDR3 coding sequence is TGTGCCAGCAGTTTACGAGGACTCACGGTTGGCTACACCTTC. Translating gives CASSLRGLTVGYTF.